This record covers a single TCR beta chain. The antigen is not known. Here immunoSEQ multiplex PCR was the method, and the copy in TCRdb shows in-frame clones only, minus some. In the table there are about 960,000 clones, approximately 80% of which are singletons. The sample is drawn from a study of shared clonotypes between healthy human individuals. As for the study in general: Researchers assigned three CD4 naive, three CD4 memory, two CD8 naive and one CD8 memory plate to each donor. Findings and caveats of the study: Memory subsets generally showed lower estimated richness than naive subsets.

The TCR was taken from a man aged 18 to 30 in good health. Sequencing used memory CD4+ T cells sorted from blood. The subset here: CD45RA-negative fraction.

The CDR3 DNA sequence: TGTGCCAGCAGGGCAAGTGGCACAGTACCTGGCGAGCAGTACTTC. It encodes CASRASGTVPGEQYF. The chain employs TRBV6-1 and TRBJ2-7; no clear D gene. The CDR3 extends over 15 amino acids. V dropped 6 bases and J dropped 6 bases, with 21 bases sitting between them. Germline CDR1 reads MNHNS; CDR2 reads SASEGT.